This T cell receptor (beta chain) comes out of a study of Tregs in tolerant kidney transplant recipients. TCRdb's table, derived via immunoSEQ multiplex PCR, lists solely in-frame clones and lacks some. The data contain around 43,000 clones, less than 95% of them singletons. V was pared by 0 bases and J by 7 bases, with 6 bases of the junction left unmatched. The CDR3 has 16 residues. The germline V gene encodes CDR1 SGHNT and CDR2 YYREEE (reference sequence). Unstimulated regulatory T cells (CD4+CD25+CD127-), CD4+CD25- non-regulatory cells, CD4 and CD8 cells were FACS-sorted from thawed PBMCs. Before regulatory T cell sorting, thawed PBMCs rested overnight at 37°C in 200 IU/ml IL-2. Study-level findings and limits: The small number of patients limits these findings pending further validation. This study did not directly address biological reproducibility.

With regard to this clone: No antigen is known for it.

This chain joins TRBV5-4 and TRBJ1-6, with 8 bases fitting TRBD1. The receptor was derived from a human donor in good health. Sequenced material: Tregs from blood. CDR3 amino acids: CASSLAKGQVNSPLHF. The CDR3 DNA follows: TGTGCCAGCAGCTTGGCCAAGGGACAGGTGAATTCACCCCTCCACTTT.